A single sample is the source of the 20 T cell receptor beta chains below, sequenced in a study of shared clonotypes between healthy human individuals (dated by TCRdb to 2018 to 2020). The library was made by the immunoSEQ multiplex PCR assay. The table comes from immuneACCESS by way of TCRdb, which keeps in-frame sequences with V and J called. Part of the clones is missing from these tables; in studies checked, under half for an unresolved V gene and the rest for unknown reasons. Here the sample has 550,000 to 800,000 clones; about 92% occur a single time. The ten largest account for more than 30% of the sample. The specimen was memory CD8+ T cells from PBMCs. The sample's cell subset or site, from its label and the paper: CD45RO+ cells pooled with CCR7-negative TemRA cells. These receptors originate from a young man in good health. Some clones in this sample may be carry-over from other donors' samples.

This clone was recorded a few times. Other DNA sequences in this specimen translate into the identical CDR3. The chain uses TRBV7-9 and TRBJ1-5, with D tentatively TRBD1 (6 bases). This CDR3 spans 14 amino acids. With 3 bases removed from V and 7 bases from J, the gap between germline ends came to 13 bases. Germline V gives CDR1 SEHNR, CDR2 FQNEAQ (reference sequence). In DNA, the CDR3 is TGTGCCAGCAGCTTGGGGGGCTTGGGCCAGCCCCAGCATTTT. Its protein product is CASSLGGLGQPQHF.

The genes are TRBV19 and TRBJ2-2, with 8 bases lining up with TRBD1. The CDR3 has 17 residues. V shed 5 bases, J shed 4 bases, and the junction held 12 bases outside the gene matches. Germline CDR1 is LNHDA and CDR2 is SQIVND (reference sequence). The CDR3 DNA is TGTGCCAGTAGTGGGGCCGACAGGGGAGTTTCCACCGGGGAGCTGTTTTTT. This sequence encodes CASSGADRGVSTGELFF.

CDR3 sequence reads: CASRAGHYGNYGYTF. The DNA for the CDR3 is TGTGCCAGCAGGGCGGGGCATTATGGGAACTATGGCTACACCTTC. The V call is TRBV6-5, the J call TRBJ1-2; the D gene is possibly TRBD1 (5 bases). The CDR3 extends over 15 amino acids. Germline loops: CDR1 MNHEY, CDR2 SVGAGI. Between the trimmed V and J ends, which lost 6 bases and 2 bases, there was a span of 16 bases.

This clone was counted a single time. The gene calls are TRBV29-1 and TRBJ1-1, with D perhaps matching TRBD1 (5 bases). In germline, CDR1 is SQVTM, CDR2 ANQGSEA. The CDR3 is made up of 10 amino acids. V lost 7 bases to trimming and J lost 7 bases, with 10 bases between them. CDR3 sequence reads: CSAGAYEAFF. CDR3 bases: TGCAGCGCTGGGGCCTATGAAGCTTTCTTT.

The chain carries TRBV30 and TRBJ1-2, with a tentative D call TRBD1 (5 bases). Between the trimmed V and J ends, which lost 1 base and 4 bases, there was a span of 10 bases. Germline loops: CDR1 GTSNPN, CDR2 SVGIG (reference sequence). This CDR3 spans 13 amino acids. DNA for the CDR3: TGTGCCTGGAGTGGCCGACAGCTCTATGGCTACACCTTC. It yields the protein CAWSGRQLYGYTF.

On this clone: Other nucleotide sequences in the sample specify the same CDR3. This chain links TRBV13 with TRBJ1-3; a weak D match, TRBD1 (5 bases). Deletions cut 5 bases from V and 4 bases from J, with 12 bases between. Germline loops: CDR1 PRHDT, CDR2 FYEKMQ (reference sequence). The CDR3 is made up of 14 amino acids. The CDR3 protein is CASSPRGTGNTIYF. DNA for the CDR3: TGTGCCAGCAGCCCCCGGGGCACCGGAAACACCATATATTTT.

This rearrangement joins TRBV7-6 to TRBJ2-1; TRBD2 aligns across 11 bases. The germline CDR1 and CDR2 sequences are SGHVS and FNYEAQ. CDR3 length equals 17 residues. V was pared by 1 base and J by 9 bases, with 11 bases of the junction left unmatched. This chain's CDR3 is CASSLVFLAGGSSEQFF. In nucleotides, the CDR3 is TGTGCCAGCAGCTTAGTATTTCTAGCGGGAGGTAGCAGTGAGCAGTTCTTC.

This chain links TRBV6-5 with TRBJ2-1, with D uncertain. The germline V gene encodes CDR1 MNHEY and CDR2 SVGAGI. The CDR3 has 12 amino acids. With 2 bases removed from V and 10 bases from J, the gap between germline ends came to 9 bases. The CDR3 sequence: CASSYTHTEQFF. For the CDR3, the DNA is TGTGCCAGCAGTTACACCCATACAGAGCAGTTCTTC.

This chain uses TRBV5-1 with TRBJ2-7, with TRBD2 matching over 11 bases. V trimming: 1 base; J trimming: 0 bases; junction bases outside the gene matches: 6. Looked up from germline, CDR1 is SGHRS and CDR2 is YFSETQ. The CDR3 runs 17 residues. The CDR3 loop reads CASSLKGLAAFSYEQYF. CDR3 DNA sequence: TGCGCCAGCAGCTTGAAGGGACTAGCGGCCTTCTCCTACGAGCAGTACTTC.

This sequence joins TRBV11-3 and TRBJ2-1; 9 bases map to TRBD2. CDR3 length equals 16 residues. V shed 5 bases, J shed 6 bases, and the junction held 11 bases outside the gene matches. CDR1 and CDR2 from the germline V gene are SGHNT and YENEEA. The CDR3 loop is CASSSKSGRSPNEQFF. The CDR3, as DNA: TGTGCCAGCAGCAGTAAAAGCGGGAGGTCGCCCAATGAGCAGTTCTTC.

The chain recombines TRBV29-1 with TRBJ1-3; no reliable D call. V was clipped by 7 bases and J by 4 bases, with 14 bases between them. Germline V gene data show CDR1 as SQVTM and CDR2 as ANQGSEA. The CDR3 has 13 amino acids. This CDR3 is CSALPTGGNTIYF. The CDR3, as DNA: TGCAGCGCTCTGCCCACCGGCGGAAACACCATATATTTT. The variable domain in full, completed from reference TRBV29-1 and TRBJ1-3, reads SAVISQKPSRDICQRGTSLTIQCQVDSQVTMMFWYRQQPGQSLTLIATANQGSEATYESGFVIDKFPISRPNLTFSTLTVSNMSPEDSSIYLCSALPTGGNTIYFGEGSWLTVV.

The rearrangement links TRBV25-1 to TRBJ1-6, with D unresolved. The V end was cut by 3 bases, the J end by 9 bases, with 18 bases between. The CDR3 runs 16 residues. Germline V gene data show CDR1 as MGHDK and CDR2 as SYGVNS. The CDR3 here is CASSDTGGPAGSPLHF. CDR3 sequence (DNA): TGTGCCAGCAGTGACACGGGAGGACCCGCGGGTTCACCCCTCCACTTT.

The rearrangement joins TRBV10-3 to TRBJ2-3, with D tentatively TRBD1 (6 bases). Germline lookup yields CDR1 ENHRY and CDR2 SYGVKD. This CDR3 contains 15 residues. V lost 1 base to trimming and J lost 1 base, with 9 bases between them. For the CDR3, the DNA is TGTGCCATCAGTGAGTGGTCAGGGGGCACAGATACGCAGTATTTT. Translated, it gives CAISEWSGGTDTQYF.

J is TRBJ2-1 and V is TRBV4-1; 8 bases align to TRBD1. Looked up from germline, CDR1 is MGHRA and CDR2 is YSYEKL. This CDR3 comprises 17 residues. The trim removed 1 base at V and 6 bases at J, leaving 11 bases unmatched. The CDR3 protein is CASSQGVIRGLVNEQFF. In DNA form, the CDR3 reads TGCGCCAGCAGCCAAGGGGTGATCAGGGGGCTTGTCAATGAGCAGTTCTTC.

This clone was seen once. The V and J genes are TRBV4-2 and TRBJ2-1; D remains ambiguous. The CDR3 covers 20 residues. The ends were cut back, 3 bases at V and 0 bases at J, with 24 bases in the middle. Germline V gene sequence: CDR1 LGHNA, CDR2 YNFKEQ. The CDR3 coding sequence is TGTGCCAGCAGCCAGGCCGACTCTTTTTTCTTCCTCAGCTCCTACAATGAGCAGTTCTTC. Translating gives CASSQADSFFFLSSYNEQFF.

On this clone itself: In the same sample, other DNA sequences code for this CDR3. The chain combines TRBV6-4 with TRBJ2-6; D is unresolved. Germline V gene data show CDR1 as MRHNA and CDR2 as SNTAGT. Between the trimmed V and J ends, which lost 3 bases and 1 base, there was a span of 4 bases. The CDR3 is made up of 14 amino acids. The DNA of the CDR3 is TGTGCCAGCAGTGAGGGATCTGGGGCCAACGTCCTGACTTTC. Translating it yields CASSEGSGANVLTF.

Note on this clone: Other DNA sequences from this sample encode an identical CDR3 as well. The chain joins TRBV28 to TRBJ1-1; no reliable D call. CDR1 MDHEN and CDR2 SYDVKM come from the germline V gene. CDR3 length: 13 amino acids. V was cut by 1 base and J by 1 base, with 4 bases left in between. The CDR3 sequence: CASSLSRNTEAFF. The CDR3 region has the DNA TGTGCCAGCAGTTTATCTAGGAACACTGAAGCTTTCTTT.

On this clone itself: Other DNA sequences within the sample encode an identical CDR3. The V gene is TRBV7-9, the J gene TRBJ2-7; 7 nucleotides agree with TRBD2. Germline CDR1 is SEHNR and CDR2 is FQNEAQ (reference sequence). The V gene end was trimmed by 0 bases and the J gene end by 3 bases; junction bases not matched to a gene: 5. The CDR3 has 15 amino acids. The CDR3, as DNA: TGTGCCAGCAGCTTAGCGGCGGGAGTGCGCTACGAGCAGTACTTC. Translated: CASSLAAGVRYEQYF.

J is TRBJ2-1 and V is TRBV28, with 14 bases aligning to TRBD2. Trimming took 6 bases from V and 4 from J; bases not matched to a gene: 14. This CDR3 region has 19 residues. From germline, CDR1 is MDHEN and CDR2 SYDVKM. DNA for the CDR3: TGTGCCAGCAGCAGTAGGAGACTAGCGGGAGGGCTAAAATACAATGAGCAGTTCTTC. Protein sequence: CASSSRRLAGGLKYNEQFF.

This chain connects TRBV28 to TRBJ2-1; D gene unclear. CDR1 is MDHEN, CDR2 SYDVKM, per germline. The CDR3 has 12 residues. Trimming removed 3 bases from V and 9 bases from J, with 9 bases in between. CDR3 bases: TGTGCCAGCAGTTTTGGATTACCTGAGCAGTTCTTC. As protein: CASSFGLPEQFF.